This is a list of T cell receptor beta chains from one sample in a study of cytomegalovirus exposure and HLA in healthy donors. Data came from immunoSEQ multiplex PCR; TCRdb stores just in-frame clones and leaves some out. The sample includes 150,000 to 200,000 clones, roughly two thirds of them seen just once. Sample: PBMCs. The receptors here all came from a woman aged 25 to 45 in good health and CMV-seronegative. The conserved cysteine and the conserved F or W are not part of the CDR3 here.

J gene: TRBJ2-1
V gene: TRBV18
CDR3 length: 14
CDR3 protein: ASSPLGLAGPDEQF

J gene: TRBJ2-1
V gene: TRBV7-7
CDR3 length: 10
CDR3 protein: ASSSISGEQF

J gene: TRBJ1-1
V gene: TRBV7-9
CDR3 length: 13
CDR3 protein: ASSLRTGVNTEAF

J gene: TRBJ1-5
V gene: TRBV28
CDR3 length: 10
CDR3 protein: ASSFSLQPQH

J gene: TRBJ2-5
V gene: TRBV5-6
CDR3 length: 13
CDR3 protein: ASSLIDGGVVTQY

J gene: TRBJ1-1
V gene: TRBV5-4
CDR3 length: 12
CDR3 protein: ASSLSLMNTEAF

J gene: TRBJ2-1
V gene: TRBV6-4
CDR3 length: 14
CDR3 protein: ASSARAGVGAHEQF

J gene: TRBJ2-7
V gene: TRBV6-5
CDR3 length: 10
CDR3 protein: ATSPGGYEQY

J gene: TRBJ2-5
V gene: TRBV28
CDR3 length: 13
CDR3 protein: ASSSQGASRETQY

J gene: TRBJ1-1
V gene: TRBV5-6
CDR3 length: 12
CDR3 protein: ASSAGTGNTEAF

J gene: TRBJ2-1
V gene: TRBV7-9
CDR3 length: 13
CDR3 protein: ASSSSSGGINEQF

J gene: TRBJ1-1
V gene: TRBV10-3
CDR3 length: 16
CDR3 protein: AISERVGTGKFNTEAF

J gene: TRBJ1-4
V gene: TRBV7-9
CDR3 length: 14
CDR3 protein: SSSLADSRTNEKLF

J gene: TRBJ2-5
V gene: TRBV7-6
CDR3 length: 13
CDR3 protein: ASSLGGGGQGTQY

J gene: TRBJ1-3
V gene: TRBV15
CDR3 length: 14
CDR3 protein: ATSRRTEPKGNTIY

J gene: TRBJ2-3
V gene: TRBV4-3
CDR3 length: 14
CDR3 protein: ASSQDLGTGSDTQY

J gene: TRBJ2-7
V gene: TRBV2
CDR3 length: 11
CDR3 protein: ASSRTGKHEQY

J gene: TRBJ1-1
V gene: TRBV6-5
CDR3 length: 12
CDR3 protein: ASSYRSDSDPTL

J gene: TRBJ2-7
V gene: TRBV7-2
CDR3 length: 14
CDR3 protein: ASSQVGTGASYEQY

J gene: TRBJ1-3
V gene: TRBV29-1
CDR3 length: 9
CDR3 protein: SVRTGNTIY

J gene: TRBJ2-7
V gene: TRBV29-1
CDR3 length: 11
CDR3 protein: SVQDRVGYEQY

J gene: TRBJ1-2
V gene: TRBV29-1
CDR3 length: 12
CDR3 protein: SVDGQGGNYGYT

J gene: TRBJ2-5
V gene: TRBV6-5
CDR3 length: 11
CDR3 protein: ASSYRGKETQY

J gene: TRBJ2-1
V gene: TRBV5-4
CDR3 length: 12
CDR3 protein: ASSRDTNWYEQF

J gene: TRBJ2-3
V gene: TRBV5-1
CDR3 length: 11
CDR3 protein: ASSPRQGDTQY

J gene: TRBJ2-4
V gene: TRBV28
CDR3 length: 13
CDR3 protein: ASNPGRGAKNIQY

J gene: TRBJ2-7
V gene: TRBV7-2
CDR3 length: 14
CDR3 protein: ASSLGQGSRTYEQY

J gene: TRBJ2-3
V gene: TRBV5-1
CDR3 length: 11
CDR3 protein: ASSLVSSDTQY

J gene: TRBJ1-3
V gene: TRBV28
CDR3 length: 11
CDR3 protein: ASKRGPGNTIY

J gene: TRBJ1-5
V gene: TRBV4-1
CDR3 length: 16
CDR3 protein: ASSQIIGGVQWNQPQH

J gene: TRBJ2-7
V gene: TRBV9
CDR3 length: 11
CDR3 protein: ASSGRDSYEQY

J gene: TRBJ1-1
V gene: TRBV4-3
CDR3 length: 13
CDR3 protein: ASSQGTGINTEAF

J gene: TRBJ2-3
V gene: TRBV10-3
CDR3 length: 15
CDR3 protein: AISDRLAGGSTDTQY

J gene: TRBJ2-7
V gene: TRBV7-2
CDR3 length: 13
CDR3 protein: ASSTRTSGSHEQY

J gene: TRBJ2-7
V gene: TRBV5-1
CDR3 length: 14
CDR3 protein: ASSLGTSGSSSEQY

J gene: TRBJ2-5
V gene: TRBV11-2
CDR3 length: 14
CDR3 protein: ASSVPSGGRFETQY

J gene: TRBJ2-5
V gene: TRBV6-1
CDR3 length: 14
CDR3 protein: ASSEARGAGGKTQY

J gene: NA
V gene: TRBV4-3
CDR3 length: 13
CDR3 protein: ASSPRTGMSYEQY

J gene: TRBJ1-4
V gene: TRBV6-1
CDR3 length: 11
CDR3 protein: ASSALFNEKLF

J gene: TRBJ2-3
V gene: TRBV15
CDR3 length: 14
CDR3 protein: ATSRDGGLGTDTQY

J gene: TRBJ2-1
V gene: TRBV4-2
CDR3 length: 13
CDR3 protein: ASSPTSGSYNEQF

J gene: TRBJ1-2
V gene: TRBV2
CDR3 length: 12
CDR3 protein: ASSQGGRGYGYT

J gene: TRBJ1-6
V gene: TRBV7-2
CDR3 length: 14
CDR3 protein: ASNPPGTSYNSPLH

J gene: TRBJ2-7
V gene: TRBV7-8
CDR3 length: 12
CDR3 protein: ASSPGTEGRQQY

J gene: TRBJ2-2
V gene: TRBV7-3
CDR3 length: 15
CDR3 protein: ASSPTRLAGGGGELF

J gene: TRBJ2-3
V gene: TRBV4-3
CDR3 length: 15
CDR3 protein: ASSQGHGTSGSDTQY

J gene: TRBJ2-3
V gene: TRBV6-5
CDR3 length: 12
CDR3 protein: ASSAQGEADTQY

J gene: TRBJ2-7
V gene: TRBV28
CDR3 length: 11
CDR3 protein: ASSSAGSYEQY

J gene: TRBJ1-2
V gene: TRBV11-2
CDR3 length: 14
CDR3 protein: ASSLLVTGGNYGYT

J gene: TRBJ1-1
V gene: TRBV28
CDR3 length: 9
CDR3 protein: ASSENTEAF